The rows below give T cell receptor beta chains drawn from one sample of a study of blood T cell repertoires in COVID-19. Repertoires were generated with immunoSEQ multiplex PCR, while TCRdb's copy carries only in-frame clones and drops some. The repertoire holds 95,000 to 100,000 clones, with more than 75% as singletons. Sequencing was done on a sample of peripheral blood. The source of these receptors is a woman in her 30s with acute or convalescent COVID-19. Each CDR3 is given with its conserved first and last residue. D genes are given only for firm matches. Not every row has a clone size; where given, it reads once, few, many or a size class.

NA	TRBV7-9	TRBJ1-2	NA	CASSPSDSPYYGYTF	TGTGCCAGCAGCCCGTCGGACAGCCCTTACTATGGCTACACCTTC
NA	TRBV4-2	TRBJ1-2	NA	CASSQVGTAEGYGYTF	TGTGCCAGCAGCCAAGTCGGGACCGCGGAGGGCTATGGCTACACCTTC
TRBD1	TRBV28	TRBJ2-7	NA	CASSFNRGDEQYF	TGTGCCAGCAGTTTTAACAGGGGCGACGAGCAGTACTTC
TRBD1	TRBV19	TRBJ1-5	NA	CASMAAGGRAQHF	TGTGCCAGTATGGCGGCAGGGGGTAGAGCCCAGCATTTT
TRBD1	TRBV6-5	TRBJ1-1	NA	CASSYGGGGGDEAFF	TGTGCCAGCAGTTACGGTGGAGGAGGGGGCGATGAGGCTTTCTTT
NA	TRBV9	TRBJ1-4	NA	CASSVHPGEKLFF	TGTGCCAGCAGCGTACACCCAGGGGAAAAACTGTTTTTT
NA	TRBV2	TRBJ1-1	NA	CASSEVRRGQPEAFF	TGTGCCAGCAGTGAAGTCCGCAGAGGACAGCCTGAAGCTTTCTTT
TRBD2	TRBV5-6	TRBJ2-1	NA	CASSLGVGLGVYEQFF	TGTGCCAGCAGCTTGGGGGTGGGACTAGGGGTCTATGAGCAGTTCTTC
TRBD1	TRBV5-5	TRBJ2-7	NA	CASSLGEDRSVSWQYF	TGTGCCAGCAGCTTGGGAGAGGACAGGTCCGTGTCGTGGCAGTACTTC
TRBD1	TRBV5-1	TRBJ1-2	NA	CASSQGQSTNYGYTF	TGCGCCAGCAGCCAGGGACAGTCGACTAACTATGGCTACACCTTC
NA	TRBV19	TRBJ1-2	once	CASSIAGDYGYTF	TGTGCCAGTAGTATAGCGGGTGACTATGGCTACACCTTC
NA	TRBV13	TRBJ2-1	NA	CASSSGDTYNEQFF	TGTGCCAGCAGCTCGGGGGATACCTACAATGAGCAGTTCTTC
NA	TRBV15	TRBJ1-4	few	CATSRDSQPNEKLFF	TGTGCCACCAGCAGAGATAGTCAACCAAATGAAAAACTGTTTTTT
TRBD1	TRBV5-1	TRBJ2-1	once	CASSRDSSYNEQFF	TGCGCCAGCAGCCGGGACAGCTCCTACAATGAGCAGTTCTTC